This TCR beta chain was sequenced for a study of blood T cells in healthy people across ages. Whole-study results and caveats: The study regarded diversity estimates from one million T cells as underestimates. With age, beta diversity per million T cells declined roughly linearly, significantly by about 37.

Through a sample-barcoded 5' primer and a J-beta primer mix, a second PCR was run for roughly 6 to 12 cycles. TCRdb reprocessed the 5' RACE reads with MiXCR, giving one entry per CDR3 protein. The sample shows 1,800,000 or so distinct CDR3 sequences, 39% of them seen only once. In its sample, this clonotype was seen once. Its antigen is unknown. The people who gave samples were healthy Caucasians from Russia, aged about 6 to 100. Per individual sample, total RNA of at least 5 micrograms was extracted. This CDR3 spans 14 amino acids. CDR1 SGHRS and CDR2 YFSETQ come from the germline V gene. The V end was cut by 5 bases, the J end by 1 base, with 12 bases between.

V gene TRBV5-1 combines with J gene TRBJ1-1; D gene uncertain. Source material: blood. The sequence came from a human donor in good health. The CDR3 DNA is TGCGCCAGCAGGGACGGCCCAGGGAACACTGAAGCTTTCTTT. Its translation is CASRDGPGNTEAFF.